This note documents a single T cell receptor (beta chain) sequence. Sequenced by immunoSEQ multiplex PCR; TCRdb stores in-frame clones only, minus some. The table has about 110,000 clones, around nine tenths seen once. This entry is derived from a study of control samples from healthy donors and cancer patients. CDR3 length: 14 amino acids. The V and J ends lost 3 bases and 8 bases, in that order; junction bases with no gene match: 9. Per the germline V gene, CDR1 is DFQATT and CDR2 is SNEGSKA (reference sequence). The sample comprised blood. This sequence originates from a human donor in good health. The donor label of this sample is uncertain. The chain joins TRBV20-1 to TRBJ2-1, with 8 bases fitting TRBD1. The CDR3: CSASQADRVHEQFF. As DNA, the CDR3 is TGCAGTGCTAGTCAGGCGGACAGGGTACATGAGCAGTTCTTC.